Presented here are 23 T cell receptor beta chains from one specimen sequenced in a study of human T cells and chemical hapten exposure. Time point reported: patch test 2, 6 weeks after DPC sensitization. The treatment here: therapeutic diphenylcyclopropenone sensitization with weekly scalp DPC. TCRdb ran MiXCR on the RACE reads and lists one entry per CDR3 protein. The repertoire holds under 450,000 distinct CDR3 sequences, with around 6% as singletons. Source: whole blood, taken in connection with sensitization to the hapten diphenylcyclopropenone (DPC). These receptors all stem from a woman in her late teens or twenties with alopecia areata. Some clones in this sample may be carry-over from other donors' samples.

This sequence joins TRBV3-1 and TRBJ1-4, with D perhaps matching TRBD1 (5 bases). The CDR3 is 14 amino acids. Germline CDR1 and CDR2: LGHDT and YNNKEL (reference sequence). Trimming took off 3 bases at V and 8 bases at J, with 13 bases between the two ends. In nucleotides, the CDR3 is TGTGCCAGCAGCCAGGGACCCTCTCGGGAAAAACTGTTTTTT. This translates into CASSQGPSREKLFF.

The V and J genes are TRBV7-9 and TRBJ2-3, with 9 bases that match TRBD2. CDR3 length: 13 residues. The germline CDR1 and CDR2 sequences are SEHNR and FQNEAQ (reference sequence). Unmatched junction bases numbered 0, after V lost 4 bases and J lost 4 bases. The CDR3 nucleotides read TGTGCCAGCAGCTGGACTAGCGCAGATACGCAGTATTTT. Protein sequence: CASSWTSADTQYF.

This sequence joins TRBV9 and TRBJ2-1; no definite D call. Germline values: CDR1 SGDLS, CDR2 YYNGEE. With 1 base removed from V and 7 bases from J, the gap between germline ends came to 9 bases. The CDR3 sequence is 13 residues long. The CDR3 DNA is TGTGCCAGCAGCGTAAGTGGGTTTAATGAGCAGTTCTTC. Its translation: CASSVSGFNEQFF.

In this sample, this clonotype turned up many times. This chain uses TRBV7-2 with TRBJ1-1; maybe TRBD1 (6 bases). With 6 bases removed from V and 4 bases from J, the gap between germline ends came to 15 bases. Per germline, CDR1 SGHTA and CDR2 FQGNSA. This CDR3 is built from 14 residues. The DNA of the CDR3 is TGTGCCAGCAGTCCGGGACAATGGCCCACTGAAGCTTTCTTT. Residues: CASSPGQWPTEAFF.

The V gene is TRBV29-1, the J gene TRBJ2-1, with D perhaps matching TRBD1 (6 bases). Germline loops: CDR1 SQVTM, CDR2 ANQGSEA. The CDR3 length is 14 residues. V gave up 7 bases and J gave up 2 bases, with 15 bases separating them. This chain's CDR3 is CSAPQGGTYNEQFF. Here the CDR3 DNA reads TGCAGCGCTCCACAGGGTGGCACCTACAATGAGCAGTTCTTC.

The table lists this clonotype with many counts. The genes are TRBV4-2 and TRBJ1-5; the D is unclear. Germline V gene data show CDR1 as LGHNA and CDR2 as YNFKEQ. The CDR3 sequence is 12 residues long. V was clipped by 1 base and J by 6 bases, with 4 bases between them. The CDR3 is CASSQVSQPQHF. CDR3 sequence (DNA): TGTGCCAGCAGCCAAGTATCTCAGCCCCAGCATTTT.

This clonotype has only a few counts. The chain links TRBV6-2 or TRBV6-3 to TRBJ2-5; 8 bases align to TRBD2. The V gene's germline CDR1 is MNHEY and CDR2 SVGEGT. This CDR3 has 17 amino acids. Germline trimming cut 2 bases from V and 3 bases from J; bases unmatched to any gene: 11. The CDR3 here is CASSYGGSGGPEETQYF. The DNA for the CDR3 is TGTGCCAGCAGTTACGGAGGTTCGGGGGGGCCAGAAGAGACCCAGTACTTC.

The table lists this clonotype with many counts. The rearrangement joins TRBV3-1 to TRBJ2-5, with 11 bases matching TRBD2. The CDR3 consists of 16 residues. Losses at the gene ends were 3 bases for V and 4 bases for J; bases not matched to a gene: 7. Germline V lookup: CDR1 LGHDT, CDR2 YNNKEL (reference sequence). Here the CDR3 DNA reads TGTGCCAGCAGCCACCCGACTAGCGGGGATACAGAGACCCAGTACTTC. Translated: CASSHPTSGDTETQYF.

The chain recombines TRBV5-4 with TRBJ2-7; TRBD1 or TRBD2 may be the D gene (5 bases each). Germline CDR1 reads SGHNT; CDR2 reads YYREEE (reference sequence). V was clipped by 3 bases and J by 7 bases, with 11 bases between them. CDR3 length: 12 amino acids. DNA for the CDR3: TGTGCCAGCAGCTGGGACGTAGGGGAGCAGTACTTC. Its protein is CASSWDVGEQYF.

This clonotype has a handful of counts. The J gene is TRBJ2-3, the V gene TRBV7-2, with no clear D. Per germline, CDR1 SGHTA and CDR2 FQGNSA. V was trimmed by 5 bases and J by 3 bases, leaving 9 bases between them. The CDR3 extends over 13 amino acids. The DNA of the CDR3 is TGTGCCAGCAGCCCCGGGCGGACAGATACGCAGTATTTT. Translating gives CASSPGRTDTQYF.

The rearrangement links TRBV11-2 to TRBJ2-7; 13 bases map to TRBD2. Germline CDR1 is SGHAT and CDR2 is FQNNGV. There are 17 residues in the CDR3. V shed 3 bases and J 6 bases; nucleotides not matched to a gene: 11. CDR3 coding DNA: TGTGCCAGCAGCTTCGGGACTAGCGGGACCCGGCGAGTCGAGCAGTACTTC. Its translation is CASSFGTSGTRRVEQYF. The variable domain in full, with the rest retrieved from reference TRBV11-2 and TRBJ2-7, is EAGVAQSPRYKIIEKRQSVAFWCNPISGHATLYWYQQILGQGPKLLIQFQNNGVVDDSQLPKDRFSAERLKGVDSTLKIQPAKLEDSAVYLCASSFGTSGTRRVEQYFGPGTRLTVT.

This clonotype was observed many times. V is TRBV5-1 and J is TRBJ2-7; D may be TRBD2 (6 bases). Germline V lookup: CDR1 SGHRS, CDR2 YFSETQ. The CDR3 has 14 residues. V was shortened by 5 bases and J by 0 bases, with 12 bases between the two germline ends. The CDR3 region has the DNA TGCGCCAGCAGGCGGGACGGCAACTCCTACGAGCAGTACTTC. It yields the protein CASRRDGNSYEQYF.

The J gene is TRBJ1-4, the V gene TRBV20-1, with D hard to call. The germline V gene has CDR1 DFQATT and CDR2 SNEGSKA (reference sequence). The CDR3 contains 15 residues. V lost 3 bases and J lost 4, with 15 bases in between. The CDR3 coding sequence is TGCAGTGCTAGGCCCCATTCTGGGAGTAATGAAAAACTGTTTTTT. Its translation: CSARPHSGSNEKLFF.

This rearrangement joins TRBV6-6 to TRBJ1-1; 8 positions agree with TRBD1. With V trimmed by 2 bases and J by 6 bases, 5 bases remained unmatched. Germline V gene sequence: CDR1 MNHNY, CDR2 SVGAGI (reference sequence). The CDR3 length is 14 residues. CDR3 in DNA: TGTGCCAGCAGTTACCAGGGGGCCACTTCTGAAGCTTTCTTT. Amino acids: CASSYQGATSEAFF.

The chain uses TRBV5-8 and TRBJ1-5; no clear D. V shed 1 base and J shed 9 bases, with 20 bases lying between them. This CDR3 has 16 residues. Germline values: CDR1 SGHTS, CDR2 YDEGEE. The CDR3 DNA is TGTGCCAGCAGCTTGCTCGCCGGATCCACTTTGCGGCCCCAGCATTTT. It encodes CASSLLAGSTLRPQHF.

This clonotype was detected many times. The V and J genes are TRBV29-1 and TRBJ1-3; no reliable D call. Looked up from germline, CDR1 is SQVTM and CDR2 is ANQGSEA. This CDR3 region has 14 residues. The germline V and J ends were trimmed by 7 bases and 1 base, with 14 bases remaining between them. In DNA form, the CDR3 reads TGCAGCGCCGTGCACGGGAGTTCTGGAAACACCATATATTTT. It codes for CSAVHGSSGNTIYF.

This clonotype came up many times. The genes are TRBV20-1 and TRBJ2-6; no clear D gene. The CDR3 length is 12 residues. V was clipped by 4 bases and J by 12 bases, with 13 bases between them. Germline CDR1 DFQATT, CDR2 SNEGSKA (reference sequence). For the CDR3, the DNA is TGCAGTGCTATTTGGTCCCTCAGCGTCCTGACTTTC. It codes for CSAIWSLSVLTF.

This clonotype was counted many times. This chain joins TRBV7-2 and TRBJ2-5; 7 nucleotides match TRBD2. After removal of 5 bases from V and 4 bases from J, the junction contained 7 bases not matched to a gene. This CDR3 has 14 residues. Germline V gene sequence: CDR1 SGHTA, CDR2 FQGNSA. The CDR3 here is CASSPMRGRETQYF. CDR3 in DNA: TGTGCCAGCAGCCCCATGCGGGGGAGAGAGACCCAGTACTTC. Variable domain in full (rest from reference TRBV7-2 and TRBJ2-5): GAGVSQSPSNKVTEKGKDVELRCDPISGHTALYWYRQSLGQGLEFLIYFQGNSAPDKSGLPSDRFSAERTGGSVSTLTIQRTQQEDSAVYLCASSPMRGRETQYFGPGTRLLVL.

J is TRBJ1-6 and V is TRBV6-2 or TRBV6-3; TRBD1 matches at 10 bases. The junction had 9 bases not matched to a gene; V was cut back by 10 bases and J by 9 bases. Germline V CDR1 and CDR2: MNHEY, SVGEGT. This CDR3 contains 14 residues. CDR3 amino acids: CATSRGTGASPLHF. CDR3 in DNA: TGTGCCACCTCGAGGGGGACAGGGGCTTCACCCCTCCACTTT.

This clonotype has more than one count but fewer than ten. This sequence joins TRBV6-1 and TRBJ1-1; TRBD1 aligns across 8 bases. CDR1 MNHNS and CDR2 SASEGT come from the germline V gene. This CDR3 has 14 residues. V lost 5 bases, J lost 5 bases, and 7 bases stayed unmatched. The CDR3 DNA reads TGTGCCAGCAGTAACCAGGGGGCGGGTACTGAAGCTTTCTTT. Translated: CASSNQGAGTEAFF.

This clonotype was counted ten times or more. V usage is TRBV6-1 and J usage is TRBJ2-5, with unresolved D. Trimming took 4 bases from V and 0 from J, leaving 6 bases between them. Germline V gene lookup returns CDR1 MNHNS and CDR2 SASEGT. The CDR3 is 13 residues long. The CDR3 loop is CASSVEYQETQYF. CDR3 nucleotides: TGTGCCAGCAGTGTGGAATACCAAGAGACCCAGTACTTC.

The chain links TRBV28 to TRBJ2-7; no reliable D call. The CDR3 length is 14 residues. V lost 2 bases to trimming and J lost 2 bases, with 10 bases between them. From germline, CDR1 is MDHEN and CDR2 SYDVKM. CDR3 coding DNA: TGTGCCAGCAGTTTACCACCGGGCACCTACGAGCAGTACTTC. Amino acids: CASSLPPGTYEQYF. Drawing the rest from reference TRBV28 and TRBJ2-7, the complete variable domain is DVKVTQSSRYLVKRTGEKVFLECVQDMDHENMFWYRQDPGLGLRLIYFSYDVKMKEKGDIPEGYSVSREKKERFSLILESASTNQTSMYLCASSLPPGTYEQYFGPGTRLTVT.

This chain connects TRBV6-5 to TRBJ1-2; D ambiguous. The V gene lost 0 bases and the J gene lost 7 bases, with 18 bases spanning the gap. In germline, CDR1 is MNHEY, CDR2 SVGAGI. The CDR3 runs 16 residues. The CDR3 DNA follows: TGTGCCAGCAGTTACTCTATAGCCGGGATCACTGGTGGCTACACCTTC. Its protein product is CASSYSIAGITGGYTF.